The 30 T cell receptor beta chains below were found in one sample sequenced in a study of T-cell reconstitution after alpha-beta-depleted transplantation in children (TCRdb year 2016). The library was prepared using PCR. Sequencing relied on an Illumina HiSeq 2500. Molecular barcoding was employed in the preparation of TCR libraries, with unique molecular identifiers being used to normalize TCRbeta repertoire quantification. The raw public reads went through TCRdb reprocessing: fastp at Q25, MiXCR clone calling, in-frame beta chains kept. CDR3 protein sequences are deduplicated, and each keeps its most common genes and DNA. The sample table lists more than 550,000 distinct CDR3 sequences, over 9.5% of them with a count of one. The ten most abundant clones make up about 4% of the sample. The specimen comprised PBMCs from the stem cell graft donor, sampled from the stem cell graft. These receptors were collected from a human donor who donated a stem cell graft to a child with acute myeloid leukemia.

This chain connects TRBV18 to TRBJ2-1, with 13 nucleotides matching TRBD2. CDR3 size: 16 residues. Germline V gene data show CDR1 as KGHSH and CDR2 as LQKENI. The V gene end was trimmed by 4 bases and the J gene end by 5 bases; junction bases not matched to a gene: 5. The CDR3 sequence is CASSLPTSGRNNEQFF. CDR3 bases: TGTGCCAGCTCACTTCCGACTAGCGGGAGGAACAATGAGCAGTTCTTC.

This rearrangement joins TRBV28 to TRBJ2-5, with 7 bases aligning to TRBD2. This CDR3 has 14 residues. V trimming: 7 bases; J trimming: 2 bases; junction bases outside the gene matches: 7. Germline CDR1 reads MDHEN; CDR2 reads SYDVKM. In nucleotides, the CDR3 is TGTGCCAGCACCACGGGAGGCAGACAAGAGACCCAGTACTTC. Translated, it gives CASTTGGRQETQYF.

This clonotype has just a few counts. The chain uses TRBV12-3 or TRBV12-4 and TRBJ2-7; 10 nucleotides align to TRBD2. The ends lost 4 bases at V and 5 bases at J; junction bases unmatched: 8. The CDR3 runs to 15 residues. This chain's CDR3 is CASSSSSGSTHEQYF. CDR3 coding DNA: TGTGCCAGCAGTTCGTCTAGCGGGAGTACCCACGAGCAGTACTTC.

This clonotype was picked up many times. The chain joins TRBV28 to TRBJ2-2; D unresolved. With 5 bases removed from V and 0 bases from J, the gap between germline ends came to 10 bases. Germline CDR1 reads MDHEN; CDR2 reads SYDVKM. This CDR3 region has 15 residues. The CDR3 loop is CASSPRRANTGELFF. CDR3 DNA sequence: TGTGCCAGCAGTCCCCGACGAGCGAACACCGGGGAGCTGTTTTTT. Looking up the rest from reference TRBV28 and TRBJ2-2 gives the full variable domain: DVKVTQSSRYLVKRTGEKVFLECVQDMDHENMFWYRQDPGLGLRLIYFSYDVKMKEKGDIPEGYSVSREKKERFSLILESASTNQTSMYLCASSPRRANTGELFFGEGSRLTVL.

CDR3 region: CASSPGRLTGTEAFF. CDR3 bases: TGCGCCAGCAGCCCGGGGAGGTTGACGGGCACTGAAGCTTTCTTT. The chain joins TRBV4-3 to TRBJ1-1, with D unclear. V lost 4 bases and J lost 4, with 16 bases in between. The CDR3 runs to 15 residues. CDR1 is LGHNA and CDR2 is YSLEER in the germline V gene.

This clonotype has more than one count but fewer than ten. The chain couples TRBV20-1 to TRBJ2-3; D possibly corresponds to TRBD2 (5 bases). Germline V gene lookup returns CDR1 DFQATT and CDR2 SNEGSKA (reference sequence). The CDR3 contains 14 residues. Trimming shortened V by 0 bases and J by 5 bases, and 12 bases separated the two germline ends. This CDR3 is CSARDSSFLDTQYF. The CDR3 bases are TGCAGTGCTAGAGATTCTAGCTTCCTAGATACGCAGTATTTT.

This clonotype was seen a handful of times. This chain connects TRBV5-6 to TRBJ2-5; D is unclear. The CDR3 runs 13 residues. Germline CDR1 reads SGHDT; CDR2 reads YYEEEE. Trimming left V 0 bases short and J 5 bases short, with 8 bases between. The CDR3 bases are TGTGCCAGCAGCTTGGGGTTGTCGGAGACCCAGTACTTC. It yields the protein CASSLGLSETQYF.

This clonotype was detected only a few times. The CDR3 reads CASSSFGGRTDTQYF. DNA for the CDR3: TGTGCCAGCAGTTCCTTTGGGGGGAGGACAGATACGCAGTATTTT. The rearrangement joins TRBV12-3 or TRBV12-4 to TRBJ2-3, with a weak D call TRBD2 (6 bases). CDR3 size: 15 residues. Trimming shortened V by 4 bases and J by 3 bases, and 14 bases separated the two germline ends.

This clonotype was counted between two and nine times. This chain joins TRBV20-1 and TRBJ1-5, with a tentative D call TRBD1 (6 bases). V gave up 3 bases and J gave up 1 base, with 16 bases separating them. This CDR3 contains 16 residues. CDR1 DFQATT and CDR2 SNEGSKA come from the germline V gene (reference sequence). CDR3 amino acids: CSASSRGQISNQPQHF. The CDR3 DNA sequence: TGCAGTGCTAGTAGCCGTGGACAGATAAGCAATCAGCCCCAGCATTTT.

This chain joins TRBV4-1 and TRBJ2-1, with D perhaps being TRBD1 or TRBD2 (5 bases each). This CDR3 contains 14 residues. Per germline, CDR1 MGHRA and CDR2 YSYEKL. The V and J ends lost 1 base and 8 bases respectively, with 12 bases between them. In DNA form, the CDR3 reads TGCGCCAGCAGCCAAGGCTGGGTGGGGGATGAGCAGTTCTTC. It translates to CASSQGWVGDEQFF.

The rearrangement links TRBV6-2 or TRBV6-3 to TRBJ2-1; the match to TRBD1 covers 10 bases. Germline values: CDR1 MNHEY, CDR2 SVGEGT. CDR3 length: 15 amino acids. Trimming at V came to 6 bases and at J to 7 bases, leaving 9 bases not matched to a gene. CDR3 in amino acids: CASRPMGQGKNEQFF. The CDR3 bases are TGTGCCAGCAGACCCATGGGACAGGGGAAGAATGAGCAGTTCTTC.

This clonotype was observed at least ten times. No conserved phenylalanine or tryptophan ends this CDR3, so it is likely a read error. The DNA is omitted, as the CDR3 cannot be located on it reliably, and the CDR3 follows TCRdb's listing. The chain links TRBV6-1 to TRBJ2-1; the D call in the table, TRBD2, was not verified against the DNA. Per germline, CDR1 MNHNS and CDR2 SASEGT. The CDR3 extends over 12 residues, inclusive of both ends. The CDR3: CASSEREGDGRV.

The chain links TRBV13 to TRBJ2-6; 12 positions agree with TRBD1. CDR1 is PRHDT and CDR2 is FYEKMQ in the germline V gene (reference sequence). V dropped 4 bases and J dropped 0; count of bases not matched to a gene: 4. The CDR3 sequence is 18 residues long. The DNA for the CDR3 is TGTGCCAGCAGCTGGGGGACAGGGGGCGGCTCTGGGGCCAACGTCCTGACTTTC. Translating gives CASSWGTGGGSGANVLTF.

The CDR3 protein is CASSLSKREGAGGPRETQYF. The CDR3 DNA is TGTGCCAGCAGTTTATCGAAGAGGGAAGGAGCGGGAGGGCCTCGGGAGACCCAGTACTTC. The chain is built from TRBV27 and TRBJ2-5; 10 bases fit TRBD2. The CDR3 contains 20 residues. From germline, CDR1 is MNHEY and CDR2 SMNVEV (reference sequence). V was pared by 0 bases and J by 5 bases, with 18 bases of the junction left unmatched.

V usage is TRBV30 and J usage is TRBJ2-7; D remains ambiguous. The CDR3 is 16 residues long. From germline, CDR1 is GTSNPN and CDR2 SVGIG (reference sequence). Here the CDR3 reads CSTRLRAKSQNYEQYF. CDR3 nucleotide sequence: TGTTCCACCCGGCTACGGGCCAAGTCTCAGAACTACGAGCAGTACTTC.

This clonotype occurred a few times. CDR3: CASSQALGHHYEQYF. The CDR3, as DNA: TGTGCCAGCAGCCAAGCTTTGGGACACCACTACGAGCAGTACTTC. The chain uses TRBV3-1 and TRBJ2-7, with D perhaps matching TRBD1 (6 bases). Trimming took 1 base from V and 3 from J, leaving 13 bases between them. This CDR3 is built from 15 residues. Germline lookup yields CDR1 LGHDT and CDR2 YNNKEL (reference sequence).

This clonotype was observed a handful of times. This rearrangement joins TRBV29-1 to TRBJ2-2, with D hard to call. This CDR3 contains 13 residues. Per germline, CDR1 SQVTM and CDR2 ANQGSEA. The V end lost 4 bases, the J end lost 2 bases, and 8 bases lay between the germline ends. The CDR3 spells CSVGNTNTGELFF. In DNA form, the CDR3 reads TGCAGCGTTGGGAACACAAACACCGGGGAGCTGTTTTTT.

The CDR3 sequence: CASSIVREETQYF. The CDR3 DNA follows: TGTGCCAGTAGTATTGTGCGGGAAGAGACCCAGTACTTC. The chain uses TRBV19 and TRBJ2-5, with D possibly matching TRBD2 (5 bases). Per germline, CDR1 LNHDA and CDR2 SQIVND (reference sequence). Trimming cost V 3 bases and J 3 bases, with 8 bases left between them. This CDR3 region has 13 residues.

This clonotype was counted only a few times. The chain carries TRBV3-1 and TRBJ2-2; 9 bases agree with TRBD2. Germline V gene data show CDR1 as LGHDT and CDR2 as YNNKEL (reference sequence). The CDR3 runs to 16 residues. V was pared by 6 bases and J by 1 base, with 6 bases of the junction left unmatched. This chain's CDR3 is CASRRGGALNTGELFF. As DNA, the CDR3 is TGTGCCAGCAGGCGGGGGGGCGCACTGAACACCGGGGAGCTGTTTTTT.

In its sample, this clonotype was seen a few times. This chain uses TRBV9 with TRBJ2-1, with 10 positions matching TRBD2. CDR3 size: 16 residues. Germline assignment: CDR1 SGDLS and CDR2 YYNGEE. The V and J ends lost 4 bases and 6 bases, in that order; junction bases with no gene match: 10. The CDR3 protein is CASSPRRLAGLNEQFF. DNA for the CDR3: TGTGCCAGCAGCCCCCGCAGACTAGCGGGTCTCAATGAGCAGTTCTTC.

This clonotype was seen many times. The CDR3 loop is CASSLDRGVGQPQHF. In DNA, the CDR3 is TGTGCCAGCAGTTTGGACAGGGGGGTTGGTCAGCCCCAGCATTTT. The rearrangement uses TRBV12-3 or TRBV12-4 and TRBJ1-5; TRBD1 agrees at 10 bases. The CDR3 sequence is 15 residues long. Unmatched junction bases numbered 5, after V lost 3 bases and J lost 6 bases.

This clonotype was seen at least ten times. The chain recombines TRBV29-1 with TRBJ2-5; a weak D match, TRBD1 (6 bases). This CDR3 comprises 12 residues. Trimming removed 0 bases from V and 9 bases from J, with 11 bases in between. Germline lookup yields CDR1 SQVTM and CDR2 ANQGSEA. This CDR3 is CSVEEGDKAQYF. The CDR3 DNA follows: TGCAGCGTTGAAGAGGGGGACAAAGCCCAGTACTTC.

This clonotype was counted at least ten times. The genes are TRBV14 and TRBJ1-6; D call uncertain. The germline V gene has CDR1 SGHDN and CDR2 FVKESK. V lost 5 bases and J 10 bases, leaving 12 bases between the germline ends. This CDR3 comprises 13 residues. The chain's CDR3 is CASSAFQGSPLHF. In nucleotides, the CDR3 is TGTGCCAGCAGCGCATTTCAAGGCTCACCCCTCCACTTT.

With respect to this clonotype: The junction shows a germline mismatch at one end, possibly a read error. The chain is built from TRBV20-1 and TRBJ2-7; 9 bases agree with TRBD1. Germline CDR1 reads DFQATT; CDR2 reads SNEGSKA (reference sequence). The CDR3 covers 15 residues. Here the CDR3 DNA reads TGCAATCCCACGTCCCCGGGACAGGGCTCCTCCGAGCAGTACTTC. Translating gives CNPTSPGQGSSEQYF.

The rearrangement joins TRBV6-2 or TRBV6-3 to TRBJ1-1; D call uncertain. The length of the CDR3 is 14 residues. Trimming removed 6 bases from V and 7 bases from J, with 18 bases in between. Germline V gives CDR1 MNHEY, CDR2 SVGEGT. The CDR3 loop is CASSKDTGRFEAFF. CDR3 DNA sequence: TGTGCCAGCAGCAAAGACACGGGGAGATTTGAAGCTTTCTTT.

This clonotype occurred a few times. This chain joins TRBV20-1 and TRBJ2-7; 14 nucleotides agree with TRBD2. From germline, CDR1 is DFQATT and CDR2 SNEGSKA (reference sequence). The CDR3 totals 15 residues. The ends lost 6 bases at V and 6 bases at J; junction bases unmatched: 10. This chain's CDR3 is CSADSGLAGGSEQYF. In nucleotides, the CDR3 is TGCAGTGCCGATTCCGGACTAGCGGGAGGATCCGAGCAGTACTTC.

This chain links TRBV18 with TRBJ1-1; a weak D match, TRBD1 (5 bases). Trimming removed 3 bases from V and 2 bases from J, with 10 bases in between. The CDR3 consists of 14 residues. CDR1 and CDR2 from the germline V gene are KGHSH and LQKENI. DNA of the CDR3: TGTGCCAGCTCACCTTATCGGGACAACACTGAAGCTTTCTTT. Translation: CASSPYRDNTEAFF.

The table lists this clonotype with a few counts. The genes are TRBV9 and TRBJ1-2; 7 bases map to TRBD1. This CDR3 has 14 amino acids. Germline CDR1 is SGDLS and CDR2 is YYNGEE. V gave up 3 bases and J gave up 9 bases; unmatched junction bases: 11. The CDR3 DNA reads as TGTGCCAGCAGCGGAGGGGGAGGGGGCGAACGCTACACCTTC. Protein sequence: CASSGGGGGERYTF. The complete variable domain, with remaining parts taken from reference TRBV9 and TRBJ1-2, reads DSGVTQTPKHLITATGQRVTLRCSPRSGDLSVYWYQQSLDQGLQFLIQYYNGEERAKGNILERFSAQQFPDLHSELNLSSLELGDSALYFCASSGGGGGERYTFGSGTRLTVV.

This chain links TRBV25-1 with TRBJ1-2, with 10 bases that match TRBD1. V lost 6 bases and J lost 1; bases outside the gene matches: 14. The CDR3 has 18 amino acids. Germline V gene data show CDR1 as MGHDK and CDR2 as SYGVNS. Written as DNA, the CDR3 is TGTGCCAGCAGCAAGGGACAGGGGAGCGGCCGTCTTAACTATGGCTACACCTTC. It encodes CASSKGQGSGRLNYGYTF.

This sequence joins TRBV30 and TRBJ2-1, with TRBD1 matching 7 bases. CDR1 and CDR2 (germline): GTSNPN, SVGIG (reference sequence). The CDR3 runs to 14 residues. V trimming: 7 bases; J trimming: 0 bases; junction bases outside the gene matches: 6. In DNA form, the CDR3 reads TGTGCCTACACGACAGGGAGCTCCTACAATGAGCAGTTCTTC. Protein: CAYTTGSSYNEQFF.